This T cell receptor beta chain was identified during a study of blood T cell repertoires in COVID-19. About the research overall: The origin of the acute and convalescent COVID-19 samples was the United States, Italy and Spain. Nucleic acid was either cDNA or gDNA, and it came from T cells, B-cell-depleted T cells, or PBMCs.

Original processing methods: Amplifying reference gene primers gave estimates of nucleated cell counts. Clones were sequenced by immunoSEQ multiplex PCR, and TCRdb holds only the in-frame ones, with some missing. V and J calls and clone size are those listed in that table; D and trimming were worked out from the DNA. The profile shows fewer than 95,000 clones, around two thirds of them singletons. Patients in Seattle were enrolled during active infection, then followed longitudinally. CDR1 is MDHEN, CDR2 SYDVKM, per germline. The CDR3 covers 15 residues. V was clipped by 2 bases and J by 2 bases, with 13 bases between them. This clone was counted only a few times.

The clonotype was recovered from a man between 65 and 85 years old with COVID-19, enrolled during active disease. This sequence joins TRBV28 and TRBJ2-7; D may be TRBD1 (5 bases). The sequenced sample consisted of peripheral blood. DNA of the CDR3: TGTGCCAGCAGTTTAGCGACGTTAGGGGCCTACGAGCAGTACTTC. Translated, it gives CASSLATLGAYEQYF.